The clone carrying this T cell receptor (beta chain) was seen at least ten times. Its ends do not fully match the called genes, so a read error is possible. This specimen belongs to a study of regulatory T cells in long-lasting Graves disease. Time point in this sample: newly diagnosed GD, antithyroid drugs for less than 3 months. Extracted RNA from PBMCs served as the source of the TCR library. CDR1 and CDR2 (germline): SGHAT, FQNNGV. This CDR3 has 16 residues. Both iRepertoire HTBI primers and Arm-PCR of CDR3 regions were used to build the TCR beta libraries. TCRdb reanalysed the multiplex PCR reads using MiXCR and keeps one entry per CDR3 protein. The top ten clones hold 30% of a sample with 300,000 to 400,000 distinct CDR3 sequences, 16% of them seen once. These sequences were also reported in another study, on T cells in Graves' hyperthyroidism and ophthalmopathy.

The starting material was peripheral blood mononuclear cells (PBMCs), obtained at new diagnosis, from a patient treated with antithyroid drugs. This TCR was recovered from a man aged 40-55 years with Graves disease. The chain carries TRBV11-2 and TRBJ2-1, with 14 bases identical to TRBD2. The CDR3 here is CASSLRLAGGWNEQFF. CDR3 nucleotide sequence: TGTGCCAGCAGCTTAAGACTAGCGGGGGGGTGGAATGAACAGTTCTTC.